This TCR beta chain was recovered during a study of T cell responses to AZD1222 COVID-19 vaccine. The table came from immunoSEQ multiplex PCR; TCRdb's copy has only in-frame clones and leaves some out. The table has about 170,000 clones, 92% seen once. Concerning this clone: The target antigen is unknown.

There are 11 residues in the CDR3. V was shortened by 3 bases and J by 5 bases, with 4 bases between the two germline ends. Points from the study as a whole: Clonal diversity was possibly underestimated, and the donors were mostly white British, with more females.

The input for sequencing was peripheral blood, taken on day 0 of AZD1222 vaccination. This TCR was recovered from an adult in good health. This rearrangement joins TRBV12-3 or TRBV12-4 to TRBJ1-1; no reliable D call. The CDR3 DNA follows: TGTGCCAGCAGTTTTCTGACTGAAGCTTTCTTT. Translating it yields CASSFLTEAFF.